The rows below give T cell receptor beta chains drawn from one sample of a study of T cell repertoires in cytomegalovirus infection. TCRdb independently ran MiXCR on the reads; one entry per CDR3 protein. The sample records about 140,000 distinct CDR3 sequences, about 6.3% being singletons. Sequenced sample: PBMCs. The receptors here all came from a human donor in good health (CMV status not recorded). Some clones in this sample may be carry-over from other donors' samples. CDR3s include the opening cysteine and the closing phenylalanine or tryptophan. The D gene is left open where the match is weak. Size values are once, few and many counts, or a class for expanded clones, and some rows have none.

D,J,V,size,DNA,CDR3
.,TRBJ1-4,TRBV29-1,many,TGCAGCGTTCTCCCGGGACATAGTAATGAAAAACTGTTTTTT,CSVLPGHSNEKLFF
.,TRBJ1-1,TRBV19,many,TGTGCCAGCACTACAATAAAGGGGGGTGTCGGGACTGAAGCTTTCTTT,CASTTIKGGVGTEAFF
.,TRBJ1-6,TRBV7-3,many,TGTGCCAGCAGCTTAAACCCGGGGAGCAATTCACCCCTCCACTTT,CASSLNPGSNSPLHF
.,TRBJ1-4,TRBV12-3/TRBV12-4,many,TGTGCCAGCAGTCCCCGGACACAACCTAATGAAAAACTGTTTTTT,CASSPRTQPNEKLFF
.,TRBJ1-1,TRBV11-2,.,TGTGCCAGCAGCTTAGATAACACGGACTGGGGCACTGAAGCTTTCTTT,CASSLDNTDWGTEAFF
.,TRBJ2-3,TRBV7-2,many,TGTGCCAGCAGCTTAGCTAGTGATACGCAGTATTTT,CASSLASDTQYF
.,TRBJ1-4,TRBV7-9,many,TGTGCCAGCAGCTTAGAACGGACTAATGAAAAACTGTTTTTT,CASSLERTNEKLFF
.,TRBJ2-1,TRBV20-1,many,TGCAGTGCTAGCATAAAACTCCCGAGCTCCTACAATGAGCAGTTCTTC,CSASIKLPSSYNEQFF
.,TRBJ2-3,TRBV29-1,.,TGCAGCGTTGAGGCAGATACGCAGTATTTT,CSVEADTQYF
.,TRBJ2-7,TRBV27,.,TGTGCCAGCAGCAGGGGCGGGGGTTCCCGCTACGAGCAGTACTTC,CASSRGGGSRYEQYF
.,TRBJ2-1,TRBV7-2,many,TGTGCCAGCAGCTTATTCGGGGCCTACAATGAGCAGTTCTTC,CASSLFGAYNEQFF
.,TRBJ2-5,TRBV5-4,many,TGTGCCAGCAGCAGTAGGGAGTTACAAGAGACCCAGTACTTC,CASSSRELQETQYF
.,TRBJ1-1,TRBV5-1,.,TGCGCCAGCAGCTTTTCTCTGGGGGAGGCTGAAGCTTTCTTT,CASSFSLGEAEAFF
TRBD1,TRBJ2-3,TRBV11-2,many,TGTGCCAGCAGCTTGAAGAGACAGGGGACCACAGATACGCAGTATTTT,CASSLKRQGTTDTQYF
TRBD1,TRBJ1-2,TRBV29-1,few,TGCAGCGTTGAGACAGGGGACGCGGCCAGGGGCTATGGCTACACCTTC,CSVETGDAARGYGYTF
TRBD1,TRBJ1-1,TRBV7-9,many,TGTGCCAGCAGCCTTCGGGACAGGGGGCTAACTGAAGCTTTCTTT,CASSLRDRGLTEAFF
TRBD2,TRBJ2-7,TRBV7-2,many,TGTGCCAGCAGCCCGCGGGGGGGGCGGAGCGAGCAGTACTTC,CASSPRGGRSEQYF
.,TRBJ2-5,TRBV6-1,many,TGTGCCAGCAAAGAAAGGGCAGCCCAAGAGACCCAGTACTTC,CASKERAAQETQYF
.,TRBJ1-1,TRBV5-6,many,TGTGCCAGCAGTCCTGACCAGGGAGTGAACACTGAAGCTTTCTTT,CASSPDQGVNTEAFF
.,TRBJ2-2,TRBV7-8,many,TGTGCCAGCAGCCGACTAGCGAACACCGGGGAGCTGTTTTTT,CASSRLANTGELFF
.,TRBJ1-4,TRBV6-1,many,TGTGCCAGCAGTGAAGTACGGGTTGGGAGCGAAAAACTGTTTTTT,CASSEVRVGSEKLFF
TRBD1,TRBJ2-7,TRBV2,many,TGTGCCAGCAGTGCGGGACAGGGGTCAACTTACGAGCAGTACTTC,CASSAGQGSTYEQYF
.,TRBJ2-6,TRBV7-2,many,TGTGCCAGCGCGGCTCGGGCAGGGGTACCGAGTGGGGCCAACGTCCTGACTTTC,CASAARAGVPSGANVLTF
TRBD1,TRBJ2-1,TRBV19,few,TGTGCCAGCCTTGACAGGGTGAACTACAATGAGCAGTTCTTC,CASLDRVNYNEQFF
TRBD1,TRBJ1-1,TRBV20-1,many,TGCAGTGCTAGACGCAGGGGGGAGCGCTGGAACACTGAAGCTTTCTTT,CSARRRGERWNTEAFF
.,TRBJ1-1,TRBV11-2,many,TGTGCCAGCAGCCTGATAGGGCTGGAGTCAAACACTGAAGCTTTCTTT,CASSLIGLESNTEAFF
TRBD1,TRBJ2-7,TRBV7-6,many,TGTGCCAGCAGCCCACGGGACAGTCGCTACGAGCAGTACTTC,CASSPRDSRYEQYF
.,TRBJ1-1,TRBV6-2/TRBV6-3,few,TGTGCCAGCACAGGAATAACAGGGAGGAACACTGAAGCTTTCTTT,CASTGITGRNTEAFF
.,TRBJ1-1,TRBV25-1,many,TGTGCCAGCAGCCGAGCGGGAGGTTTGAACACTGAAGCTTTCTTT,CASSRAGGLNTEAFF
.,TRBJ1-6,TRBV2,many,TGTGCCAGCAGCAAACAGGGCTATAATTCACCCCTCCACTTT,CASSKQGYNSPLHF
.,TRBJ2-7,TRBV5-1,few,TGCGCCAGCAGCGCCCGGACGGGGTGGGACGAGCAGTACTTC,CASSARTGWDEQYF
TRBD1,TRBJ1-1,TRBV19,many,TGTGCCAGTAGTCCCGGGACAGGGATTACTGAAGCTTTCTTT,CASSPGTGITEAFF
TRBD1,TRBJ1-2,TRBV12-3/TRBV12-4,few,TGTGCCAGCAGTCCCTCGCCGGTCGGGACAGGTTATTTC,CASSPSPVGTGYF
.,TRBJ1-2,TRBV2,many,TGTGCCAGCAGTGCGTTTGTGGGGTATGGCTACACCTTC,CASSAFVGYGYTF
.,TRBJ2-7,TRBV9,.,TGTGCCAGCAGCCCCCGGGTGGGGGCCTACGAGCAGTACTTC,CASSPRVGAYEQYF
TRBD1,TRBJ1-1,TRBV18,.,TGTGCCAGCTCACCAGCGCAGGGGGAATGGAAAACTGAAGCTTTCTTT,CASSPAQGEWKTEAFF
TRBD1,TRBJ2-6,TRBV7-9,many,TGTGCCAATACAGGGGTTTCTGGGGCCAACGTCCTGACTTTC,CANTGVSGANVLTF
TRBD1,TRBJ1-1,TRBV7-8,many,TGTGCCAGCAGCCCGTACCCTACAGGGGTAGCTTTCTTT,CASSPYPTGVAFF
.,TRBJ2-3,TRBV7-2,many,TGTGCCAGCAGCTTAACGGGGGAGAGGGATACGCAGTATTTT,CASSLTGERDTQYF
.,TRBJ2-5,TRBV29-1,many,TGCAGCGCTGTCGAGGGATCGGAGACCCAGTACTTC,CSAVEGSETQYF
.,TRBJ2-7,TRBV14,many,TGTGCCAGCAGCCAATCGGGGCTCCTAGGCGAGCAGTACTTC,CASSQSGLLGEQYF
.,TRBJ2-6,TRBV29-1,many,TGCAGCGTTTGGACATTTTATTCTGGGGCCAACGTCCTGACTTTC,CSVWTFYSGANVLTF
TRBD2,TRBJ2-3,TRBV5-1,many,TGCGCCAGCAGCTTGGTTGCGGGGGCAGATACGCAGTATTTT,CASSLVAGADTQYF
TRBD1,TRBJ1-2,TRBV7-2,many,TGTGCCAGCAGCTCTCGGACAGGGGTCGACTATGGCTACACCTTC,CASSSRTGVDYGYTF
TRBD2,TRBJ2-3,TRBV4-1,many,TGCGCCAGCAGCCAACTCGGGACTAGCGGGGGTACCCCCACAGATACGCAGTATTTT,CASSQLGTSGGTPTDTQYF
.,TRBJ2-2,TRBV28,many,TGTGCCAGCACCTATCGAACTGGACAGTGGAGGACCGGGGAGCTGTTTTTT,CASTYRTGQWRTGELFF
.,TRBJ2-1,TRBV7-2,many,TGTGCCAGCAGCACCGGTGTCTACAATGAGCAGTTCTTC,CASSTGVYNEQFF
TRBD1,TRBJ1-3,TRBV7-9,many,TGTGCCAGCAGCCTTGGGACAGGGGGAGTCGTATACACCATATATTTT,CASSLGTGGVVYTIYF
TRBD1,TRBJ1-3,TRBV2,many,TGTGCCAGCAGTGAACCGGGACAGGGGAACGGAAACACCATATATTTT,CASSEPGQGNGNTIYF
.,TRBJ2-3,TRBV2,many,TGTGCCAGCAACACAGGGTCAGATACGCAGTATTTT,CASNTGSDTQYF
TRBD1,TRBJ1-2,TRBV2,.,TGTGCCAGCAGAGGGACAGGGAATGGCTACACCTTC,CASRGTGNGYTF
.,TRBJ1-2,TRBV3-1,many,TGTGCCAGCAGCCAACACACCTATGGCTACACCTTC,CASSQHTYGYTF
TRBD1,TRBJ2-6,TRBV7-2,many,TGTGCCAGCAGCTTAGCCTCAGGGGGAAGTTCCACCGGGTCATCTGGGGCCAACGTCCTGACTTTC,CASSLASGGSSTGSSGANVLTF
.,TRBJ2-3,TRBV20-1,.,TGCAGTGCTCAGGCTGAAGGGGGGAGCACAGATACGCAGTATTTT,CSAQAEGGSTDTQYF
.,TRBJ1-1,TRBV7-2,many,TGTGCCAGCAGCGGGACCCTGAACACTGAAGCTTTCTTT,CASSGTLNTEAFF
TRBD1,TRBJ2-1,TRBV19,.,TGTGCCAGCGGGACAGGGCAACGGAGAGGCAATGAGCAGTTCTTC,CASGTGQRRGNEQFF
.,TRBJ2-6,TRBV10-3,few,TGTGCCACCCAGGGGTCTGGGGCCAACGTCCTGACTTTC,CATQGSGANVLTF
TRBD2,TRBJ2-7,TRBV27,many,TGTGCCAGCACTGCGGGGGGCCTACCCTACGAGCAGTACTTC,CASTAGGLPYEQYF